The source of this TCR beta chain is a study of blood T cell repertoires in COVID-19. Looking at the study overall: Acute and convalescent COVID-19 specimens originated in the United States, Italy and Spain. Sample material is recorded as cDNA or gDNA derived from T cells, B-cell-depleted T cells, or PBMCs.

Original methodology: Amplification of reference gene primers was used by the study to estimate nucleated cell counts. Profiled with immunoSEQ multiplex PCR; TCRdb holds only in-frame clones, not every one. V and J calls and clone size are as listed in that table; D and trimming were resolved from the DNA. The sample yields 250,000 to 350,000 clones, around 88% seen once. Deletions cut 4 bases from V and 12 bases from J, with 10 bases between. Germline loops: CDR1 SEHNR, CDR2 FQNEAQ (reference sequence). This CDR3 has 11 amino acids. The TCR originated in a woman in her fifties or sixties with acute or convalescent COVID-19. Material: peripheral blood. The chain employs TRBV7-9 and TRBJ2-1; possibly TRBD2 for D (5 bases). The DNA for the CDR3 is TGTGCCAGCAGCTCGGAGGCAGGGCAGTTCTTC. It encodes CASSSEAGQFF. Using reference TRBV7-9 and TRBJ2-1 for the parts outside the CDR3, the full variable domain is DTGVSQNPRHKITKRGQNVTFRCDPISEHNRLYWYRQTLGQGPEFLTYFQNEAQLEKSRLLSDRFSAERPKGSFSTLEIQRTEQGDSAMYLCASSSEAGQFFGPGTRLTVL.